Detailed here is one T cell receptor beta chain. This specimen comes from a study of T cells in Graves' hyperthyroidism and ophthalmopathy. Researchers took RNA transcripts and amplified the TCR beta CDR3 regions from them. A first-round RT-PCR of the TCR CDR3 used the HTBI primer set. Via MiXCR, TCRdb re-called the multiplex PCR reads, giving one row per CDR3 protein. The sample lists under 700,000 distinct CDR3 sequences; 35% to 55% were seen once. The source material was peripheral blood or thyroid tissue (not recorded which). The sequence was collected from a woman aged 18 to 35 with Graves' hyperthyroidism.

CDR3 region: CSVGPGTGGHEKLFF. CDR3 nucleotide sequence: TGCAGCGTCGGACCCGGGACAGGGGGCCATGAAAAACTGTTTTTT. This chain connects TRBV29-1 to TRBJ1-4; 12 nucleotides agree with TRBD1. V dropped 6 bases and J dropped 6; count of bases not matched to a gene: 8. Germline V gives CDR1 SQVTM, CDR2 ANQGSEA. This CDR3 has 15 amino acids.